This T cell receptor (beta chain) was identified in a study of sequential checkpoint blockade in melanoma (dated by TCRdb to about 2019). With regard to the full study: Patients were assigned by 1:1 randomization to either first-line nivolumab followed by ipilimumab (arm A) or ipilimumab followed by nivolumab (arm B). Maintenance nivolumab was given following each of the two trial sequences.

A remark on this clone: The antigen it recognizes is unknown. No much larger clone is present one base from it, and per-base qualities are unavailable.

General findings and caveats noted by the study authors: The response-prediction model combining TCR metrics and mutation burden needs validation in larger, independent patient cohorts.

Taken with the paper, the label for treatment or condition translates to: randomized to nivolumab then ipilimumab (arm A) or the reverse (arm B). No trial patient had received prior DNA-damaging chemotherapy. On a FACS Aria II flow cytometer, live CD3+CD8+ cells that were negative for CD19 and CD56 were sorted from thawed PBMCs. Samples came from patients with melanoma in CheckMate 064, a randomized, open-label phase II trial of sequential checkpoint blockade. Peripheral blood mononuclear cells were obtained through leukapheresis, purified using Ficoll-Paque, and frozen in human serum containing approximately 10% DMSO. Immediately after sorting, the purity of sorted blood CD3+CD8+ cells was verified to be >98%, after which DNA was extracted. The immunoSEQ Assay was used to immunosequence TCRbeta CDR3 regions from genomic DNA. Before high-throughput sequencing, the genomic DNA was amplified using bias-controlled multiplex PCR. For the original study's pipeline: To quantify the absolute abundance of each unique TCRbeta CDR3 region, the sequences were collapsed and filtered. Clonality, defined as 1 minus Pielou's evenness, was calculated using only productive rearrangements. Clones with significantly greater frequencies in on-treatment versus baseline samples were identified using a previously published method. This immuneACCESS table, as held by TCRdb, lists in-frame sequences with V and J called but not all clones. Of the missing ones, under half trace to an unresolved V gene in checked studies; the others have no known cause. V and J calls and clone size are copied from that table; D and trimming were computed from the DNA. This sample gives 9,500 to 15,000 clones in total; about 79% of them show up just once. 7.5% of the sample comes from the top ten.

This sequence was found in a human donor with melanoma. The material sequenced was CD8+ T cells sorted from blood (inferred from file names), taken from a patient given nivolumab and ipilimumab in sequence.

The bases read TGCGCCAGCAGCTCGACTAGCGGGAGTGCCGGGGAGCTGTTTTTT. This codes for CASSSTSGSAGELFF. The chain is encoded by TRBV5-1 joined to TRBJ2-2; 12 bases in between match TRBD2. Including cysteine and phenylalanine, the CDR3 has 15 amino acids. Only the CDR3 portion is preserved as DNA: 45 bases, with reading frame beginning at the first base. V is cut back by 3 bases and J by 6 bases, with 3 bases in the junction unmatched. Via the germline V gene, CDR1 is SGHRS and CDR2 YFSETQ.